The 29 T cell receptor beta chains given below trace back to one sample, sequenced in a study of OX40 agonist ivuxolimab in advanced cancers. Preparation of the library involved the immunoSEQ multiplex PCR assay. In TCRdb, the immuneACCESS table is reduced to in-frame sequences with V and J assigned. These tables do not hold every clone; where another copy was compared, an unresolved V gene accounts for under half, and the others remain unexplained. This sample comprises some 86,000 clones, about 85% of them detected only once. Over 3% of the sample belongs to the ten largest clones. The sample in question was CD4+ or CD8+ T cells sorted from blood, obtained in a trial of the OX40 agonist ivuxolimab. These receptors were obtained from an adult with an advanced solid tumor such as melanoma, head and neck, liver or kidney cancer.

The chain combines TRBV5-4 with TRBJ2-2; D call uncertain. The CDR3 loop spans 17 amino acids. V was cut by 0 bases and J by 6 bases, with 18 bases left in between. Germline CDR1 is SGHNT and CDR2 is YYREEE (reference sequence). CDR3 residues: CASSLARSSIMAGELFF. The CDR3 DNA reads TGTGCCAGCAGCTTGGCCAGGTCATCCATCATGGCCGGGGAGCTGTTTTTT.

The chain is built from TRBV7-2 and TRBJ2-5; TRBD1 aligns across 11 bases. The ends lost 5 bases at V and 5 bases at J; junction bases unmatched: 10. Germline V lookup: CDR1 SGHTA, CDR2 FQGNSA. The CDR3 extends over 16 amino acids. The CDR3 sequence: CASSPGQGATGETQYF. CDR3 in DNA: TGTGCCAGCAGCCCAGGACAGGGGGCAACCGGGGAGACCCAGTACTTC.

V and J are TRBV10-3 and TRBJ2-5; 7 positions agree with TRBD2. Germline loops: CDR1 ENHRY, CDR2 SYGVKD. The CDR3 is made up of 15 amino acids. The J segment lost 2 bases and the V segment lost 3 bases, leaving 6 bases of the junction unmatched. CDR3 protein: CAISDLTSAQETQYF. The CDR3 coding sequence is TGTGCCATCAGTGACCTTACTAGCGCGCAAGAGACCCAGTACTTC.

The chain recombines TRBV11-2 with TRBJ2-7; the D call may be TRBD1 or TRBD2 (5 bases each). V was pared by 4 bases and J by 4 bases, with 14 bases between. This CDR3 is built from 14 residues. In germline, CDR1 is SGHAT, CDR2 FQNNGV. The CDR3 loop reads CASSSTGTRYEQYF. The CDR3 coding sequence is TGTGCCAGCAGCTCAACCGGGACCAGATACGAGCAGTACTTC.

The V gene is TRBV18, the J gene TRBJ2-3; the D is unclear. CDR3 length: 15 residues. The V end lost 4 bases, the J end lost 4 bases, and 15 bases lay between the germline ends. Germline-derived CDR1 and CDR2 are KGHSH and LQKENI. The CDR3 spells CASSRRVDCADTQYF. The CDR3 bases are TGTGCCAGCTCACGTAGGGTAGATTGCGCAGATACGCAGTATTTT.

The chain couples TRBV7-2 to TRBJ2-1; 10 bases agree with TRBD2. V lost 8 bases and J lost 7; bases outside the gene matches: 8. Germline values: CDR1 SGHTA, CDR2 FQGNSA. The CDR3 totals 14 residues. In DNA, the CDR3 is TGTGCCAGCGGACGGTCTAGCGGGAGAAATGAGCAGTTCTTC. Translated: CASGRSSGRNEQFF.

The chain recombines TRBV6-4 with TRBJ2-1; the D gene is possibly TRBD2 (6 bases). Germline values: CDR1 MRHNA, CDR2 SNTAGT. The CDR3 is made up of 15 amino acids. The ends were cut back, 0 bases at V and 7 bases at J, with 13 bases in the middle. CDR3 sequence (DNA): TGTGCCAGCAGTGACTCGGTCGGGAGTATAAATGAGCAGTTCTTC. Translated: CASSDSVGSINEQFF.

This chain joins TRBV15 and TRBJ1-2; D is ambiguous. V lost 1 base, J lost 7 bases, and 16 bases lay in between. CDR1 is LNHNV and CDR2 is YYDKDF in the germline V gene (reference sequence). CDR3 length: 15 residues. In DNA, the CDR3 is TGTGCCACCAGCAGAGGATCCCCGCAACCAACTGGCTACACCTTC. This gives the protein CATSRGSPQPTGYTF.

In regard to this clone: This may be a read error, as it is one base from a much larger clone. The V and J genes are TRBV27 and TRBJ2-5, with D perhaps assigned TRBD1 or TRBD2 (6 bases each). Trimming cost V 0 bases and J 6 bases, with 17 bases left between them. This CDR3 comprises 16 residues. Germline values: CDR1 MNHEY, CDR2 SMNVEV (reference sequence). Written as DNA, the CDR3 is TGTGCCAGCAGTTTATCTGGGGGGCGGGTCGGAAAGACCCAGTACTTC. The encoded protein is CASSLSGGRVGKTQYF.

V usage is TRBV11-3 and J usage is TRBJ2-7, with 8 bases fitting TRBD2. The CDR3 totals 16 residues. V lost 1 base and J lost 7; bases outside the gene matches: 12. The germline V gene has CDR1 SGHNT and CDR2 YENEEA. The CDR3 here is CASSLVASGYAREQYF. The CDR3 DNA follows: TGTGCCAGCAGCTTAGTGGCTAGCGGGTACGCTAGAGAGCAGTACTTC.

The J gene is TRBJ2-5, the V gene TRBV5-6; D is ambiguous. The J call may be wrong; the DNA end is better matched by TRBJ2-7. The germline gives CDR1 SGHDT, CDR2 YYEEEE. The CDR3 is made up of 14 amino acids. This CDR3 reads CASSPEDLTYEQYF. In DNA, the CDR3 is TGTGCCAGCAGTCCCGAAGATCTTACCTACGAGCAGTACTTC.

This chain uses TRBV2 with TRBJ2-3; 7 nucleotides align to TRBD1. The CDR3 extends over 14 amino acids. The ends lost 6 bases at V and 2 bases at J; junction bases unmatched: 5. Germline-derived CDR1 and CDR2 are SNHLY and FYNNEI. Written as DNA, the CDR3 is TGTGCCAGCAGCCGGGACAGCTCCACAGATACGCAGTATTTT. It specifies CASSRDSSTDTQYF.

This clone was recorded only once. The DNA is left out, because the CDR3 cannot be placed on it with certainty; the CDR3 is given as TCRdb lists it. This sequence joins TRBV28 and TRBJ1-1. Ends included, the CDR3 has 14 residues. Germline-derived CDR1 and CDR2 are MDHEN and SYDVKM. CDR3 region: CASSFLEIETEAFF.

The J gene is TRBJ2-7, the V gene TRBV5-6; D not resolved. The CDR3 is 12 amino acids. V dropped 2 bases and J dropped 4 bases, with 7 bases sitting between them. Germline CDR1 is SGHDT and CDR2 is YYEEEE. CDR3 sequence reads: CASSFSGYEQYF. The CDR3 nucleotides read TGTGCCAGCAGCTTTTCGGGTTACGAGCAGTACTTC.

The J gene is TRBJ2-7, the V gene TRBV2; D may correspond to TRBD1 or TRBD2 (5 bases each). Germline V gene sequence: CDR1 SNHLY, CDR2 FYNNEI. V lost 10 bases, J lost 6 bases, and 19 bases lay in between. This CDR3 has 13 residues. The CDR3 DNA follows: TGTGCCAACACCCCGGACATAAGCGGCGAGCAGTACTTC. Its protein product is CANTPDISGEQYF. The full variable domain, with the rest looked up from reference TRBV2 and TRBJ2-7, is EPEVTQTPSHQVTQMGQEVILRCVPISNHLYFYWYRQILGQKVEFLVSFYNNEISEKSEIFDDQFSVERPDGSNFTLKIRSTKLEDSAMYFCANTPDISGEQYFGPGTRLTVT.

J is TRBJ2-2 and V is TRBV7-3; D might be TRBD2 (6 bases). V lost 2 bases to trimming and J lost 5 bases, with 15 bases between them. This CDR3 is built from 16 residues. CDR1 SGHTA and CDR2 FQGTGA come from the germline V gene. CDR3 sequence (DNA): TGTGCCAGCAGCTTATCGGCGGGATCGAGTACCGGGGAGCTGTTTTTT. Its translation: CASSLSAGSSTGELFF.

The chain recombines TRBV4-3 with TRBJ2-5, with TRBD1 matching over 7 bases. The assigned J gene may be wrong: the sequence end matches TRBJ2-7 better. Germline V CDR1 and CDR2: LGHNA, YSLEER. CDR3 length equals 18 residues. This CDR3 reads CASRAPRLLQGSSYEQYF. The CDR3 DNA follows: TGCGCCAGCAGGGCTCCAAGACTCCTACAGGGGAGCTCCTACGAGCAGTACTTC.

The chain recombines TRBV7-9 with TRBJ2-5; maybe TRBD1 (6 bases). The ends were cut back, 5 bases at V and 2 bases at J, with 24 bases in the middle. The CDR3 has 18 residues. The V gene's germline CDR1 is SEHNR and CDR2 FQNEAQ (reference sequence). The CDR3 region is CASSLNDYSGTPQETQYF. The CDR3 region has the DNA TGTGCCAGCAGCCTAAACGACTACTCCGGGACACCACAAGAGACCCAGTACTTC.

This chain connects TRBV30 to TRBJ2-1, with 12 bases lining up with TRBD2. The CDR3 length is 16 residues. Germline loops: CDR1 GTSNPN, CDR2 SVGIG (reference sequence). V lost 0 bases to trimming and J lost 4 bases; unmatched junction nucleotides: 4. Written as DNA, the CDR3 is TGTGCCTGGAGTGTAAGGACTAGCGGGGCTTACAATGAGCAGTTCTTC. It encodes CAWSVRTSGAYNEQFF. The full variable domain, completed using reference TRBV30 and TRBJ2-1, is SQTIHQWPATLVQPVGSPLSLECTVEGTSNPNLYWYRQAAGRGLQLLFYSVGIGQISSEVPQNLSASRPQDRQFILSSKKLLLSDSGFYLCAWSVRTSGAYNEQFFGPGTRLTVL.

This clone was detected once. The chain has TRBV5-1 and TRBJ2-5; D not resolved. TRBJ2-7 matches the DNA end more closely, so the J call is doubtful. The CDR3 loop spans 14 amino acids. Germline V gene sequence: CDR1 SGHRS, CDR2 YFSETQ. DNA of the CDR3: TGCGCCAGCAGCTTGGGATTAAATGGGTACGAGCAGTACTTC. It encodes CASSLGLNGYEQYF.

The chain uses TRBV9 and TRBJ1-1; D not certain. V lost 0 bases to trimming and J lost 2 bases, with 11 bases between them. The CDR3 loop spans 15 amino acids. Germline lookup yields CDR1 SGDLS and CDR2 YYNGEE. CDR3 sequence: CASSVEDLTNTEAFF. CDR3 DNA: TGTGCCAGCAGCGTAGAGGACCTCACTAACACTGAAGCTTTCTTT.

This clone was found once. The rearrangement links TRBV2 to TRBJ1-2, with D possibly TRBD1 on 5 matching bases. The CDR3 extends over 16 amino acids. Germline-derived CDR1 and CDR2 are SNHLY and FYNNEI. Trimming pared 7 bases from V and 2 bases from J, leaving 20 bases between. CDR3: CASTIRSSGWNYGYTF. The CDR3 DNA reads TGTGCCAGCACTATTCGGTCGTCAGGGTGGAACTATGGCTACACCTTC.

The genes are TRBV10-3 and TRBJ2-2; D is perhaps TRBD2 (6 bases). CDR3 size: 13 residues. Germline CDR1 reads ENHRY; CDR2 reads SYGVKD. V was clipped by 4 bases and J by 5 bases, with 8 bases between them. CDR3 protein: CAISVRETGELFF. The CDR3 DNA is TGTGCCATCAGTGTACGGGAGACCGGGGAGCTGTTTTTT.

The CDR3 loop reads CASSQVGGGTEQYF. CDR3 DNA: TGTGCCAGCAGCCAAGTCGGGGGGGGGACCGAGCAGTACTTC. V gene TRBV4-2 combines with J gene TRBJ2-7; 8 bases agree with TRBD2. Germline V lookup: CDR1 LGHNA, CDR2 YNFKEQ. The J segment lost 6 bases and the V segment lost 1 base, leaving 5 bases of the junction unmatched. The CDR3 loop spans 14 amino acids.

The chain recombines TRBV19 with TRBJ2-5, with D perhaps given as TRBD1 or TRBD2 (6 bases each). CDR1 and CDR2 (germline): LNHDA, SQIVND (reference sequence). Trimming left V 5 bases short and J 5 bases short, with 21 bases between. The CDR3 has 16 residues. CDR3 sequence (DNA): TGTGCCAGTAGTTCCCCGGGGGCAGGGGTAGGGGAGACCCAGTACTTC. Translated: CASSSPGAGVGETQYF.

V gene TRBV6-1 combines with J gene TRBJ1-5; perhaps TRBD1 as D (5 bases). The CDR3 length is 14 residues. Trimming took 9 bases from V and 0 from J, leaving 12 bases between them. Germline V gene lookup returns CDR1 MNHNS and CDR2 SASEGT. Here the CDR3 reads CARRTPTSNQPQHF. CDR3 sequence (DNA): TGTGCCAGGCGGACACCCACTAGCAATCAGCCCCAGCATTTT.

The J gene is TRBJ2-6, the V gene TRBV2, with 7 bases that match TRBD1. Germline loops: CDR1 SNHLY, CDR2 FYNNEI. This CDR3 is built from 16 residues. The V segment lost 6 bases and the J segment 0 bases; nucleotides outside the gene matches: 5. The chain's CDR3 is CASSGDRLSGANVLTF. The CDR3, as DNA: TGTGCCAGCAGCGGGGACAGACTCTCTGGGGCCAACGTCCTGACTTTC.

This clone showed up just a few times. The chain has TRBV21-1 and TRBJ2-7; TRBD2 was called by the table and not checked on the DNA. TRBV21-1 is a listed pseudogene. The CDR3 is 14 amino acids. CDR3 protein: CASSKYQRAYEQYF. The CDR3 DNA follows: TGTGCCAGCAGCAAGTACCAGCGGGCCTACGAGCAGTACTTC.

This clone was found once. This chain links TRBV4-1 with TRBJ1-5; a possible D gene is TRBD1 (5 bases). Germline CDR1 is MGHRA and CDR2 is YSYEKL. This CDR3 contains 14 residues. With 1 base removed from V and 3 bases from J, the gap between germline ends came to 7 bases. DNA for the CDR3: TGCGCCAGCAGCCAAGGACAGCTCAATCAGCCCCAGCATTTT. Translated: CASSQGQLNQPQHF.